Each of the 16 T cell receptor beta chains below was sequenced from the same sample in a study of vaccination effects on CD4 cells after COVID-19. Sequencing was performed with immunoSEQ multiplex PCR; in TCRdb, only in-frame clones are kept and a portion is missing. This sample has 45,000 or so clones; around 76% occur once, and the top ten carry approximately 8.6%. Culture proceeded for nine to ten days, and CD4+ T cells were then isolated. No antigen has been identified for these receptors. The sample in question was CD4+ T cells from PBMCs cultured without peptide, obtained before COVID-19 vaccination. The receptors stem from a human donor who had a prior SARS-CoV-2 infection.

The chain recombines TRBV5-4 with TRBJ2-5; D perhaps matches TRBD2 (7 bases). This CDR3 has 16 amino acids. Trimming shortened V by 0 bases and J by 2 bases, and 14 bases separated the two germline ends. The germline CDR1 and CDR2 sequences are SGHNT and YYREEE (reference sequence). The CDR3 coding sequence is TGTGCCAGCAGCTTGGGGGGAGGGACATCTCAAGAGACCCAGTACTTC. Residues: CASSLGGGTSQETQYF.

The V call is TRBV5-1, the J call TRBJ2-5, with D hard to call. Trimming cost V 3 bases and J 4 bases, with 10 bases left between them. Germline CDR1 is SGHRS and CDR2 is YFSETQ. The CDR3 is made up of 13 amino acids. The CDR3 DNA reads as TGCGCCAGCAGCTCCTCACCAGGAGAGACCCAGTACTTC. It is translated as CASSSSPGETQYF.

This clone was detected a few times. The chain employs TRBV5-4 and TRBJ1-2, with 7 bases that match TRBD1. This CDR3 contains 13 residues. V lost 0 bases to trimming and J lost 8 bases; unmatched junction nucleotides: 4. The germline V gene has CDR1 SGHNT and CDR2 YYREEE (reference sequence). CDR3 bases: TGTGCCAGCAGCTTGGAACAGGGGTACGGCTACACCTTC. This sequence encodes CASSLEQGYGYTF.

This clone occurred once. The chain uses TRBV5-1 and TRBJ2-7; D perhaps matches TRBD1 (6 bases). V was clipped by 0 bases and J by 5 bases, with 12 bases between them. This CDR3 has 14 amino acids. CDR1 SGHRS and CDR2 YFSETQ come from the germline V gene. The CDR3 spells CASSLDAGDNEQYF. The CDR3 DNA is TGCGCCAGCAGCTTGGATGCAGGGGATAACGAGCAGTACTTC.

CDR3 amino acids: CATSRGLGGGTDTQYF. Written as DNA, the CDR3 is TGTGCCACCAGCAGAGGTTTGGGCGGGGGGACAGATACGCAGTATTTT. The chain couples TRBV15 to TRBJ2-3; 8 nucleotides line up with TRBD2. Germline V gene lookup returns CDR1 LNHNV and CDR2 YYDKDF (reference sequence). The CDR3 is 16 residues long. V lost 1 base to trimming and J lost 3 bases; unmatched junction nucleotides: 6.

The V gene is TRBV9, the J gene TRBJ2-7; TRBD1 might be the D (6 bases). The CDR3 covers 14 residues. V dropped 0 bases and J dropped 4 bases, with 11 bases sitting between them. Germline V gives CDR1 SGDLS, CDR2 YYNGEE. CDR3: CASSVEGRGYEQYF. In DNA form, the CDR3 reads TGTGCCAGCAGCGTAGAGGGCAGGGGTTACGAGCAGTACTTC.

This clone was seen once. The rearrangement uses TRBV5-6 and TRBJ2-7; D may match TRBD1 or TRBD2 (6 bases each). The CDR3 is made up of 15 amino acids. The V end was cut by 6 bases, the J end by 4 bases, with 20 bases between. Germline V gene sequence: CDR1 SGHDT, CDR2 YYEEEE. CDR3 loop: CASKEEGDSYYEQYF. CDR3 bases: TGTGCCAGCAAGGAGGAGGGGGACTCTTATTACGAGCAGTACTTC.

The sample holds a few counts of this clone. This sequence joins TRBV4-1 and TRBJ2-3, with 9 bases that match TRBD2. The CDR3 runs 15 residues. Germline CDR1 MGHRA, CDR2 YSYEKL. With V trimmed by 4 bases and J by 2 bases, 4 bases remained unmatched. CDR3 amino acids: CASSPRLAATDTQYF. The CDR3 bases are TGCGCCAGCAGCCCACGACTAGCGGCCACAGATACGCAGTATTTT.

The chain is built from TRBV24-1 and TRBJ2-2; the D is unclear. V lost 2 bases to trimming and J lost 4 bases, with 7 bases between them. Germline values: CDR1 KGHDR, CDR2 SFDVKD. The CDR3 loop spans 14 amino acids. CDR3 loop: CATSDSRRTGELFF. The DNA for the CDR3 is TGTGCCACCAGTGATTCCAGACGCACCGGGGAGCTGTTTTTT.

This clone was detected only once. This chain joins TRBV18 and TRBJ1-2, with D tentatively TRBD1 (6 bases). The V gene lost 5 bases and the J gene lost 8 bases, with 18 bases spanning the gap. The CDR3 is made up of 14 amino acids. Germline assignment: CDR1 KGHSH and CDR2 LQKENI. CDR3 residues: CASSTTGGLRGYTF. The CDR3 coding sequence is TGTGCCAGCTCAACCACTGGGGGGCTAAGGGGCTACACCTTC.

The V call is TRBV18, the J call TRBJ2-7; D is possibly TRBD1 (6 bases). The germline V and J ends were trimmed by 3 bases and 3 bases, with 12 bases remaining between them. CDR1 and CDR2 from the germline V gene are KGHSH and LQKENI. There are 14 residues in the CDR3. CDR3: CASSPDRDNYEQYF. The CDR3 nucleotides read TGTGCCAGCTCACCCGACCGGGACAACTACGAGCAGTACTTC. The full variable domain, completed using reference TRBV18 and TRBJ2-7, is NAGVMQNPRHLVRRRGQEARLRCSPMKGHSHVYWYRQLPEEGLKFMVYLQKENIIDESGMPKERFSAEFPKEGPSILRIQQVVRGDSAAYFCASSPDRDNYEQYFGPGTRLTVT.

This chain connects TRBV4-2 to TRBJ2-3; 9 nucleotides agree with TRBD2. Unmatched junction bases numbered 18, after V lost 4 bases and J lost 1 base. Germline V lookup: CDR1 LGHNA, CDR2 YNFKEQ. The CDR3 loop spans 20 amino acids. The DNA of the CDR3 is TGTGCCAGCAGCCTACATCGCGGTAGCGGGGGCCATACGGGCACAGATACGCAGTATTTT. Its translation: CASSLHRGSGGHTGTDTQYF.

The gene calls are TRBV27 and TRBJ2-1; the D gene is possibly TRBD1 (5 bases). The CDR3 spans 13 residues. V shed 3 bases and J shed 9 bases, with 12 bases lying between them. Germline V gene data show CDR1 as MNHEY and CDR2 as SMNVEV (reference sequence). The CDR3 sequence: CASSFNGHGEQFF. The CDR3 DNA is TGTGCCAGCAGTTTTAATGGACACGGTGAGCAGTTCTTC.

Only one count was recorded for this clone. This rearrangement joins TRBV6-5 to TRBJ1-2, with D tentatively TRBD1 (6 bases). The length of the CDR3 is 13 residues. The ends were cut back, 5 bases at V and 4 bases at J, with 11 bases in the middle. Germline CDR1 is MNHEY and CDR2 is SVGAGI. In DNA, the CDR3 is TGTGCCAGCAGTCAAACAGGGTTCTATGGCTACACCTTC. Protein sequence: CASSQTGFYGYTF.

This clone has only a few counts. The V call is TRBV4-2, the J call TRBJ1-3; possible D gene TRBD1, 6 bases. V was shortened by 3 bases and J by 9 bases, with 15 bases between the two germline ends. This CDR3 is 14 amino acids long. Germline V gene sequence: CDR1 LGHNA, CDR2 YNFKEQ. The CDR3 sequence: CASSHQGTRGTIYF. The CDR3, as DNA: TGTGCCAGCAGCCACCAGGGGACTCGGGGCACCATATATTTT.

The CDR3 coding sequence is TGTGCCAGCAGCTTAGTGGCGGGGGCGAACACCGGGGAGCTGTTTTTT. Translated: CASSLVAGANTGELFF. The V gene is TRBV7-6, the J gene TRBJ2-2, with 7 positions matching TRBD2. This CDR3 is built from 16 residues. The germline V gene has CDR1 SGHVS and CDR2 FNYEAQ. V lost 1 base, J lost 0 bases, and 2 bases stayed unmatched.